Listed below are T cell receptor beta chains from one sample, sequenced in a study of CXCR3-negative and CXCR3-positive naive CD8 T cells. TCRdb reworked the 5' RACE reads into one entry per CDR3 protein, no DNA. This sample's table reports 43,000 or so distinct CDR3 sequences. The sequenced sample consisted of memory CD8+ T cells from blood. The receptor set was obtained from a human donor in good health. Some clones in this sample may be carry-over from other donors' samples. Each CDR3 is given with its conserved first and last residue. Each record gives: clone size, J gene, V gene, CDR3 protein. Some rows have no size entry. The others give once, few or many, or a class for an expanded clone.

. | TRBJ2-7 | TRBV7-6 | CASSLERSASGSSYEQYF
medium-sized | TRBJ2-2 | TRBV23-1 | CARWDRDSGELFF
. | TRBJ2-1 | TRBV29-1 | CGVRTVGFEQFF
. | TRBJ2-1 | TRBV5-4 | CASSSPRDRLTSYNEQFF
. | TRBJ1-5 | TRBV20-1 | CSARQYFDGANSNQPQHF
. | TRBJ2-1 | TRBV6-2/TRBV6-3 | CASSTTTGGWYNEQFF
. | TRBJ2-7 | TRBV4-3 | CASSQARGHYEQYF
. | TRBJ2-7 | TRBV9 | CASSASTGIHEQYF
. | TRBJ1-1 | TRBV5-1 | CATTGSSAEAFF
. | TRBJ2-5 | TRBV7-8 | CASSPSGRIQETQYF
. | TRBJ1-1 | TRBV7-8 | CASSLVGFWRNTEAFF
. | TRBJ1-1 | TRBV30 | CAWNMGTGTEAFF
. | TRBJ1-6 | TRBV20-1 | CSARDDELGSSPLHF
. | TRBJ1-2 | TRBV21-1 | CASSKRHAVQGLNYGYTF
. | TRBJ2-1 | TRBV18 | CASSPPGLGYNEQFF
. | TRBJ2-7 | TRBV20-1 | CSATGTEFYEQYF
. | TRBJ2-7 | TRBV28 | CASSYRVPEQYF
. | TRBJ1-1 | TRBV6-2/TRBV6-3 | CASSLFSEAFF
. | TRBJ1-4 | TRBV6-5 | CASSPGGASEKLFF
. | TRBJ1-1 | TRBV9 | CASSVGVQAIAFF
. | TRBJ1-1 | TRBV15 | CATSRDEVPEAFF
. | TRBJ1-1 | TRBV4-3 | CASSQDQGQAGDEAFF
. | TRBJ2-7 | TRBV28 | CASSLGGSYEQYF
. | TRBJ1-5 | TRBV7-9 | CASSASGRYSNQPQHF
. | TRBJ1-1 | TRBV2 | CASNPPRNTEAFF
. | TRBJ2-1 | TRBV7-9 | CARSLGGGNEQFF
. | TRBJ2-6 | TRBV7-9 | CASSPIPGQGMRANVLTF
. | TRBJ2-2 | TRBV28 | CASSLRGDTGELFF
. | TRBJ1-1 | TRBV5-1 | CASSLTDYTEAFF
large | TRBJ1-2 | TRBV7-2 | CASSLGQGLAYGYTF
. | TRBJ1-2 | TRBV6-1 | CASSPDHDLLGVYGYTF
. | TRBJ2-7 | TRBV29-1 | CSALGPYEQYF
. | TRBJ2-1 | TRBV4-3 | CASSELAAYNEQFF
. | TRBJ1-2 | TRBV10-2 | CASSESAGTDYGYTF
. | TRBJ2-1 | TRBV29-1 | CSAQGTGGGNEQFF
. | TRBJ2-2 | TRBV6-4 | CASSEEQITGELFF
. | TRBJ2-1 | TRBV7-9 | CASSLVSGTNEQFF
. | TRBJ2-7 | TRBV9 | CASSPTNAYEQYF
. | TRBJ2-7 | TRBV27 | CASSPPARGDSYEQYF
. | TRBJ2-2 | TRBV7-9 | CASSSSGGNTGELFF
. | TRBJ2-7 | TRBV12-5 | CASGFNYEQYF
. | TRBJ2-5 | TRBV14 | CASSPSGTTQETQYF
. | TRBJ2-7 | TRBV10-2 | CASSDQGSPYEQYF
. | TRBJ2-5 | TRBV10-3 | CAISESTVYQETQYF
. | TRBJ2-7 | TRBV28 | CASSCHRVDSSSYEQYF
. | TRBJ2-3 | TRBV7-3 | CASSPRGTSTDTQYF
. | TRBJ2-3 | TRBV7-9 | CASSYVEGIGDTQYF
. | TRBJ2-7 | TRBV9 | CASSVSGSYEQYF
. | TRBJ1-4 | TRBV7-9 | CASRGQGSEKLFF
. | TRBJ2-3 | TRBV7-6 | CASSLGGIDTQYF
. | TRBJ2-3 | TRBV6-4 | CASRGGQGAADTQYF
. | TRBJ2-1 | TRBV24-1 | CATSVPGREQFF
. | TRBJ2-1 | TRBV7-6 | CASSFPPQNEQFF
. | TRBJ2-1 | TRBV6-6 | CASSYLLAGALSSYNEQFF
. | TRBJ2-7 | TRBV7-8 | CASSLGQGADEQYF
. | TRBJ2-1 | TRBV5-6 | CASSSETGSYYNEQFF
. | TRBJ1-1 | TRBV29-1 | CSAVRGSTEAFF